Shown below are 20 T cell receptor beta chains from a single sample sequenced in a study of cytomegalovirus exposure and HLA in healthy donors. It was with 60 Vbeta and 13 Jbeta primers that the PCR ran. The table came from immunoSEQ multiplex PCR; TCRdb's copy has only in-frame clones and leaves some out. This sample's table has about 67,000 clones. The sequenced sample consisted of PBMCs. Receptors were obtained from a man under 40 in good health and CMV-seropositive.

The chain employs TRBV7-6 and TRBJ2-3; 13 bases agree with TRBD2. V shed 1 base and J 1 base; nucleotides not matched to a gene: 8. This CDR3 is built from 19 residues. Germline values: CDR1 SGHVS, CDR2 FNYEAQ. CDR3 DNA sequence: TGTGCCAGCAGCTTAGGGGGATGGACTAGCGGGAGCCGCACAGATACGCAGTATTTT. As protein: CASSLGGWTSGSRTDTQYF.

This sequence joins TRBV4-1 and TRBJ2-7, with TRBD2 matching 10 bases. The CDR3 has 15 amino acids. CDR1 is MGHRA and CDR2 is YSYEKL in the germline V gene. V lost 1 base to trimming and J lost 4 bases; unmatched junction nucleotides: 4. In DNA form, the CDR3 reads TGCGCCAGCAGCCAAGGGCTAGCGGGAGAGTACGAGCAGTACTTC. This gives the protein CASSQGLAGEYEQYF.

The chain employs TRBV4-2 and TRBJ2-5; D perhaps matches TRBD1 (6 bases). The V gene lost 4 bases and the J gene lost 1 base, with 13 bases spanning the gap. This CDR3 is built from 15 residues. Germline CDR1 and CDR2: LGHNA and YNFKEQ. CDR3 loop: CASSPRQTGQETQYF. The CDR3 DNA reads TGTGCCAGCAGCCCCCGTCAGACAGGCCAAGAGACCCAGTACTTC.

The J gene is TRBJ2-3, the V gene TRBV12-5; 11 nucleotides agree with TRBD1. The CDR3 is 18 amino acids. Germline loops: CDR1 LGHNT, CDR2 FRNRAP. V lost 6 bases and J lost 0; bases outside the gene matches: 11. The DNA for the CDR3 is TGTGCTAGTGGCCTTGGACAGGGGGCCCTTTCTAGCACAGATACGCAGTATTTT. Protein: CASGLGQGALSSTDTQYF.

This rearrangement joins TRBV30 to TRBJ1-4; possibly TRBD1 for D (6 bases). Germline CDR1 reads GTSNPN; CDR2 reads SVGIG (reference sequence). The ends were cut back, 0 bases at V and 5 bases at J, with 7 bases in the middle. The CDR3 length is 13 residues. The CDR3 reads CAWSVQGNEKLFF. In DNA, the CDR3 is TGTGCCTGGAGTGTACAGGGAAATGAAAAACTGTTTTTT. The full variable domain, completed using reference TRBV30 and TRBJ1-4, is SQTIHQWPATLVQPVGSPLSLECTVEGTSNPNLYWYRQAAGRGLQLLFYSVGIGQISSEVPQNLSASRPQDRQFILSSKKLLLSDSGFYLCAWSVQGNEKLFFGSGTQLSVL.

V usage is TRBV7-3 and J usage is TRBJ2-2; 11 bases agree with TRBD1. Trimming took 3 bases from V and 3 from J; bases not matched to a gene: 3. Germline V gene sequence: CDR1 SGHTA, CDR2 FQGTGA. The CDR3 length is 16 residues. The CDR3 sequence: CASSFGTGGYTGELFF. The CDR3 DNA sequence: TGTGCCAGCAGCTTCGGGACAGGGGGTTACACCGGGGAGCTGTTTTTT.

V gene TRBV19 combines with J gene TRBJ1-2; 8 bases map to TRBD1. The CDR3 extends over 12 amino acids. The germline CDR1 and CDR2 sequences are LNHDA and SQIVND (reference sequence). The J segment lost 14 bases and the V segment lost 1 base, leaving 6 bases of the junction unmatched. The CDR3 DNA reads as TGTGCCAGTAGTATAGGGACAGGGAGGGAGACCTTC. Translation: CASSIGTGRETF.

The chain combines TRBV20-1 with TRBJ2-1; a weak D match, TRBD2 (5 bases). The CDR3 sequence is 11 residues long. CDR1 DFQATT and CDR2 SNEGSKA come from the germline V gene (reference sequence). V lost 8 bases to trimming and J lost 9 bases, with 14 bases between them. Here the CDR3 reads CSPVGGPEQFF. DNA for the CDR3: TGCAGTCCCGTTGGCGGGCCTGAGCAGTTCTTC.

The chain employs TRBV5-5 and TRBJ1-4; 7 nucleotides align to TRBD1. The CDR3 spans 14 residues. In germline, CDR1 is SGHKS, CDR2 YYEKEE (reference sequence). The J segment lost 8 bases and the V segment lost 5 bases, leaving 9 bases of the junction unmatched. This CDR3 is CASSPDRELEKLFF. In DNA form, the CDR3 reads TGTGCCAGCAGTCCCGACAGGGAATTGGAAAAACTGTTTTTT. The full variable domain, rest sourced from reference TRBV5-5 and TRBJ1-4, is DAGVTQSPTHLIKTRGQQVTLRCSPISGHKSVSWYQQVLGQGPQFIFQYYEKEERGRGNFPDRFSARQFPNYSSELNVNALLLGDSALYLCASSPDRELEKLFFGSGTQLSVL.

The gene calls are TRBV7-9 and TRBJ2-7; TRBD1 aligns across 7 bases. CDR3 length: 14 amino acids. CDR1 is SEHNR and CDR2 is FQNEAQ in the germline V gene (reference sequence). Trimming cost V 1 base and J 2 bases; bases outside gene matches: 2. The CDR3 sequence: CASSLGGQPYEQYF. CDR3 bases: TGTGCCAGCAGCTTAGGGGGACAGCCCTACGAGCAGTACTTC.

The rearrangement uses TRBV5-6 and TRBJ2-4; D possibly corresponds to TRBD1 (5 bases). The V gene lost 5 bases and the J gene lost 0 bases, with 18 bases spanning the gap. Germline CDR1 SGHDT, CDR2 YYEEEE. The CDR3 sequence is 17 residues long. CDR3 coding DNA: TGTGCCAGCAGACCTACGTTGACAGTTATAGCCAAAAACATTCAGTACTTC. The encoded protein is CASRPTLTVIAKNIQYF.

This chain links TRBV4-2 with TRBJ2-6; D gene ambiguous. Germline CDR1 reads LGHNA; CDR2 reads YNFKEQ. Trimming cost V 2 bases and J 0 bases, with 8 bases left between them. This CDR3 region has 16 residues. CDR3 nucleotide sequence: TGTGCCAGCAGCCAACACAGCCGCTCTGGGGCCAACGTCCTGACTTTC. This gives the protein CASSQHSRSGANVLTF.

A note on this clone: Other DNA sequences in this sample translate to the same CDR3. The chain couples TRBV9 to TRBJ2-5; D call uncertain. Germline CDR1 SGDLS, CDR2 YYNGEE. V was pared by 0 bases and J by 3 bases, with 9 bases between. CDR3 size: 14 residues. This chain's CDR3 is CASSVGGTEETQYF. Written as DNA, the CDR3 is TGTGCCAGCAGCGTAGGCGGAACCGAAGAGACCCAGTACTTC.

For the CDR3, the DNA is TGCGCCAGCAGCTTGGGCGGGGATGATGGCTACACCTTC. Protein: CASSLGGDDGYTF. The rearrangement links TRBV5-1 to TRBJ1-2; D unclear. The V gene's germline CDR1 is SGHRS and CDR2 YFSETQ. The CDR3 sequence is 13 residues long. Trimming shortened V by 0 bases and J by 6 bases, and 9 bases separated the two germline ends.

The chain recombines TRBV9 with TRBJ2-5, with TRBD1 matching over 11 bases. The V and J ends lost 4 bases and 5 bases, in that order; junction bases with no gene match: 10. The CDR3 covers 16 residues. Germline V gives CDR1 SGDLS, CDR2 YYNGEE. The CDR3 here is CASSPRTGGAGETQYF. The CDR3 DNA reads TGTGCCAGCAGCCCGCGGACAGGGGGCGCCGGGGAGACCCAGTACTTC.

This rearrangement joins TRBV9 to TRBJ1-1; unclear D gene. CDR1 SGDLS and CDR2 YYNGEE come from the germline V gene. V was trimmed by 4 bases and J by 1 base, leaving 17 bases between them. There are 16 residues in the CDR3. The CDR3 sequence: CASSPDPRGGNTEAFF. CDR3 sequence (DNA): TGTGCCAGCAGCCCTGACCCCCGTGGAGGGAACACTGAAGCTTTCTTT.

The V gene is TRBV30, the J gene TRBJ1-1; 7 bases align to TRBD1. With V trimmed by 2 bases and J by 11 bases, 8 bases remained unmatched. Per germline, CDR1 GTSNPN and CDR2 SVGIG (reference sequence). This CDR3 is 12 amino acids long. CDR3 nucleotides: TGTGCCTGGAGTCCGGGACAGTTAATGGCTTTCTTT. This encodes CAWSPGQLMAFF. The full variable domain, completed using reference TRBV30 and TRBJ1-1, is SQTIHQWPATLVQPVGSPLSLECTVEGTSNPNLYWYRQAAGRGLQLLFYSVGIGQISSEVPQNLSASRPQDRQFILSSKKLLLSDSGFYLCAWSPGQLMAFFGQGTRLTVV.

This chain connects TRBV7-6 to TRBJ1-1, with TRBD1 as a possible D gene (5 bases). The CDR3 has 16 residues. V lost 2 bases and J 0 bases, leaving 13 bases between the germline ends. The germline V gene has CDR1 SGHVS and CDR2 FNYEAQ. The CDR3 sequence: CASSLMRGGMNTEAFF. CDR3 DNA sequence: TGTGCCAGCAGCTTAATGCGTGGGGGGATGAACACTGAAGCTTTCTTT. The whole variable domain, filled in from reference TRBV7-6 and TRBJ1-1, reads GAGVSQSPRYKVTKRGQDVALRCDPISGHVSLYWYRQALGQGPEFLTYFNYEAQQDKSGLPNDRFSAERPEGSISTLTIQRTEQRDSAMYRCASSLMRGGMNTEAFFGQGTRLTVV.

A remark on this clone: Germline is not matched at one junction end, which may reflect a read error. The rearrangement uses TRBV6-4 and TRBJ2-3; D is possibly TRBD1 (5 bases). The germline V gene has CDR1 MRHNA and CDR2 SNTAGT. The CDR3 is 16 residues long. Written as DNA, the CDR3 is TGTGCCAGCAGTGACTCCCAATCTAAGGAGACAGATAAGCAGTATTTT. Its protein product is CASSDSQSKETDKQYF.

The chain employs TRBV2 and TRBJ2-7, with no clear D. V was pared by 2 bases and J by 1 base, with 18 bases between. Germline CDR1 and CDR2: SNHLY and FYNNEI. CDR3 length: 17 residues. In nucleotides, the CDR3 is TGTGCCAGCAGTGAAATCGACATAGTCTCTCTTTCCTACGAGCAGTACTTC. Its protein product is CASSEIDIVSLSYEQYF.